The sequence of this T cell receptor beta chain was determined in a study of CD8 T cells in Susac syndrome. Study-wide findings and caveats: It was acknowledged by the study that relatively few individuals were included in its TCR sequencing and HLA analysis.

This CDR3 region has 16 residues. From germline, CDR1 is SGHRS and CDR2 YFSETQ. Trimming shortened V by 0 bases and J by 4 bases, and 16 bases separated the two germline ends. RNA totalling roughly 0.5 to 1 ug underwent reverse transcription with random hexamers. TCRdb re-analysed the immunoSEQ multiplex PCR reads in MiXCR, keeping a single row per CDR3 protein. The sample comprises some 100,000 distinct CDR3 sequences, 85% to 95% of which are singletons, and around 0.12% rests with the top ten. Regarding this clonotype: Antigen unknown.

The rearrangement joins TRBV5-1 to TRBJ2-5; TRBD1 might be the D (6 bases). The clonotype comes from a human donor in good health. Specimen: CD8+ T cells from PBMCs. The CDR3 nucleotides are TGCGCCAGCAGCTTGGCCCTAATGACAGGTTCAGAGACCCAGTACTTC. Its protein is CASSLALMTGSETQYF.